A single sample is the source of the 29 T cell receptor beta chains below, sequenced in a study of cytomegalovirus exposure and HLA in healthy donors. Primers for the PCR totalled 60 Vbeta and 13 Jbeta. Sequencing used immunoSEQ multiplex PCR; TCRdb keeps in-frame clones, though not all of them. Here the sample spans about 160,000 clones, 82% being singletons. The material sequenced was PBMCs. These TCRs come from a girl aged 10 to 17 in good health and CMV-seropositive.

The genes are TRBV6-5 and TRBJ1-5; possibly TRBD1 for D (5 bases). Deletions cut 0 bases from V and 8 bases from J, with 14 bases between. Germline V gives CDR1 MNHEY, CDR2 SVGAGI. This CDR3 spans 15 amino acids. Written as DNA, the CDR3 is TGTGCCAGCAGTTACTCTGGCAGCTCGGGGGAGCCCCAGCATTTT. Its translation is CASSYSGSSGEPQHF.

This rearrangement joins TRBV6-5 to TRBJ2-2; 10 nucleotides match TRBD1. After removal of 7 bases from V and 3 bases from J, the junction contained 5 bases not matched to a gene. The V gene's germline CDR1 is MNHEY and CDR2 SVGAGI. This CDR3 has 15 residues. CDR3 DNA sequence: TGTGCCAGCACCGCCGGGACAGGGGACACCGGGGAGCTGTTTTTT. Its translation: CASTAGTGDTGELFF.

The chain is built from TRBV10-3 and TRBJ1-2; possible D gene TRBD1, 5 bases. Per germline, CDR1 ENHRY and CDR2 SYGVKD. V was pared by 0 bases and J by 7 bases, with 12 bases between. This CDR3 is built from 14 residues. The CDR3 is CAISESGRDSGYTF. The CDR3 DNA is TGTGCCATCAGTGAGTCGGGCAGGGACTCTGGCTACACCTTC.

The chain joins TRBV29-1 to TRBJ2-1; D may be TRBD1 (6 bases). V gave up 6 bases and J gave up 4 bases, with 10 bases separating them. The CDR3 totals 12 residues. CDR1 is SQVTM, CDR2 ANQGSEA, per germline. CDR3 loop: CSVRDTYNEQFF. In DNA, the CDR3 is TGCAGCGTCCGGGACACTTACAATGAGCAGTTCTTC.

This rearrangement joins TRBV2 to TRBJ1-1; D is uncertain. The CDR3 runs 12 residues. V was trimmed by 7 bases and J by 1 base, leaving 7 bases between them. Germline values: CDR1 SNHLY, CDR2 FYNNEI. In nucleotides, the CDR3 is TGTGCCAGCAATGGTAGGAACACTGAAGCTTTCTTT. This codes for CASNGRNTEAFF.

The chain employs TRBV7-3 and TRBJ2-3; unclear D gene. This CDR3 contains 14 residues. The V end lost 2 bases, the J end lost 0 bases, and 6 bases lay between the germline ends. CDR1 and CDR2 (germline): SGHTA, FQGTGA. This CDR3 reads CASSLLLSTDTQYF. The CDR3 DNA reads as TGTGCCAGCAGCTTACTTCTCAGCACAGATACGCAGTATTTT.

The CDR3 sequence: CASSFNRAYGYTF. CDR3 sequence (DNA): TGTGCCAGCAGTTTTAACAGGGCCTATGGCTACACCTTC. The J gene is TRBJ1-2, the V gene TRBV28; tentative D call: TRBD1 (6 bases). Germline values: CDR1 MDHEN, CDR2 SYDVKM. The CDR3 runs 13 residues. Trimming cost V 3 bases and J 4 bases, with 9 bases left between them.

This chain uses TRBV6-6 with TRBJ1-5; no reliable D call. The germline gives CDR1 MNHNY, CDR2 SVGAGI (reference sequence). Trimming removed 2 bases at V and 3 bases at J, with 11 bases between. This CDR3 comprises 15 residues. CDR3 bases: TGTGCCAGCAGTTACCCCCCGCGGGACAATCAGCCCCAGCATTTT. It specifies CASSYPPRDNQPQHF.

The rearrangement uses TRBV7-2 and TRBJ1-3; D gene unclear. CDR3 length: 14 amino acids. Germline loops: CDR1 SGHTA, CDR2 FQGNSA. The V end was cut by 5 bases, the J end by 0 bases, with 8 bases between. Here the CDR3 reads CASSVENSGNTIYF. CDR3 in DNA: TGTGCCAGCAGCGTCGAGAACTCTGGAAACACCATATATTTT.

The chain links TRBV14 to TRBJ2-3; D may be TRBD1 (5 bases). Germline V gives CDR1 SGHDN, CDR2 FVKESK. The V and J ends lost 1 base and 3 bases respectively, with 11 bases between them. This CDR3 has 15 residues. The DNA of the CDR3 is TGTGCCAGCAGCCAAGCCGGCAGGGCAACAGATACGCAGTATTTT. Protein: CASSQAGRATDTQYF.

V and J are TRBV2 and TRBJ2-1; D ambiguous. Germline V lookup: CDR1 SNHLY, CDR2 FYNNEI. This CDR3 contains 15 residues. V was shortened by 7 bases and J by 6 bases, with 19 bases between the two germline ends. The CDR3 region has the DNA TGTGCCAGCAACTGGCGGAGATTAGGATCCAATGAGCAGTTCTTC. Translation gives CASNWRRLGSNEQFF.

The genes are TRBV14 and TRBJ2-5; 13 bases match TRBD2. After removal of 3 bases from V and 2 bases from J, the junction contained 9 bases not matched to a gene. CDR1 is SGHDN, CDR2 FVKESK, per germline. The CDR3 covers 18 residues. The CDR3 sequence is CASSHLTRTSGSQETQYF. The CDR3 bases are TGTGCCAGCAGCCACCTAACCCGGACTAGCGGGAGTCAAGAGACCCAGTACTTC.

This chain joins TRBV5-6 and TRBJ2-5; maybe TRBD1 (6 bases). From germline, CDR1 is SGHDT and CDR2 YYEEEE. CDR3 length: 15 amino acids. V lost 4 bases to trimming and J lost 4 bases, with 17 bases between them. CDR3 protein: CASSPTEQGPETQYF. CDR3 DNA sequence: TGTGCCAGCAGCCCGACCGAACAGGGTCCAGAGACCCAGTACTTC.

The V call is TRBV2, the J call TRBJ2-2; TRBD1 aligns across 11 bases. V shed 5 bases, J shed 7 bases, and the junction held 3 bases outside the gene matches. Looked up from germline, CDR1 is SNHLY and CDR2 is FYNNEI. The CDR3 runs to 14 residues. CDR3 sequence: CASSKDRGRGELFF. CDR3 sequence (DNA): TGTGCCAGCAGTAAGGACAGGGGGCGCGGGGAGCTGTTTTTT.

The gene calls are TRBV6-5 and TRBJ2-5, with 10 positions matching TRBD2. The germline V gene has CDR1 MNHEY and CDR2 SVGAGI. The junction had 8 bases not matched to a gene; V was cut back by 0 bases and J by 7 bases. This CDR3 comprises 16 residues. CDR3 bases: TGTGCCAGCAGTTACTCGATACTAGCGGGGTACGGGACCCAGTACTTC. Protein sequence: CASSYSILAGYGTQYF.

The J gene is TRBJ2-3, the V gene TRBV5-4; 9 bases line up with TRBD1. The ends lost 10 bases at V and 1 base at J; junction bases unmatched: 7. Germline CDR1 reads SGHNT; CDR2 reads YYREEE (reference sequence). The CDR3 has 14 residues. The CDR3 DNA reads TGTGCCCCAGGGGACAGGGAGGGCACAGATACGCAGTATTTT. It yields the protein CAPGDREGTDTQYF.

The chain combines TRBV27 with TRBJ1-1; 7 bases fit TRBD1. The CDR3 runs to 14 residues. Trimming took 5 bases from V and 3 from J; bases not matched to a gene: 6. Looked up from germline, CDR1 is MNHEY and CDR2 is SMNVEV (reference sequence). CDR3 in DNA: TGTGCCAGCAGTCTAAGACAGGGCCACACTGAAGCTTTCTTT. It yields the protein CASSLRQGHTEAFF.

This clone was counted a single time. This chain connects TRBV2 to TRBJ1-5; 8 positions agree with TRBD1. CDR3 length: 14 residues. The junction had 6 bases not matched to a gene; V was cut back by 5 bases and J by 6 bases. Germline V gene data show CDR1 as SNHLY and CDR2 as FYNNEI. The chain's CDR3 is CASSRQGLGQPQHF. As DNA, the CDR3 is TGTGCCAGCAGTAGACAGGGGTTGGGTCAGCCCCAGCATTTT.

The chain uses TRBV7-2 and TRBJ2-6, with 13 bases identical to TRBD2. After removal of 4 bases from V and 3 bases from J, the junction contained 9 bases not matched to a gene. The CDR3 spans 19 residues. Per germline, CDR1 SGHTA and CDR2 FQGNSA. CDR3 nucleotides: TGTGCCAGCAGCTGGGGACCGGGACTAGCGGGGAGTGGGGCCAACGTCCTGACTTTC. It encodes CASSWGPGLAGSGANVLTF.

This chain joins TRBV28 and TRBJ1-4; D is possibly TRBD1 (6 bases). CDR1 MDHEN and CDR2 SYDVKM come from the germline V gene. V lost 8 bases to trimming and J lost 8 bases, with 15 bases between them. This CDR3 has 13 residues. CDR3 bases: TGTGCCAGCTCAGGGGTGGTAGGGGAAAAACTGTTTTTT. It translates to CASSGVVGEKLFF.

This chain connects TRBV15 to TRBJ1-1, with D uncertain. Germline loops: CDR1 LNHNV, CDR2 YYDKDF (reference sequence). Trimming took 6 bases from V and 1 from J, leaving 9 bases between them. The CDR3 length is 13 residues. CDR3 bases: TGTGCCACCAGTCACCCTAGGAACACTGAAGCTTTCTTT. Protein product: CATSHPRNTEAFF.

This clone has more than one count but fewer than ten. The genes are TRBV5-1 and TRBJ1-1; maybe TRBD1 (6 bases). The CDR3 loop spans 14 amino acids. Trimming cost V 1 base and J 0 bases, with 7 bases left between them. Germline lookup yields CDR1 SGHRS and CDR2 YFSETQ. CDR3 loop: CASSLQGMNTEAFF. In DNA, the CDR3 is TGCGCCAGCAGCTTGCAGGGGATGAACACTGAAGCTTTCTTT.

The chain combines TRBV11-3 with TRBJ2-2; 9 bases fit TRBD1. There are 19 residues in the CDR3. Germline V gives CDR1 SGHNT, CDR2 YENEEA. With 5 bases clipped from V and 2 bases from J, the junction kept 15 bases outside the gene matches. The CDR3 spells CASSNPGQGRGVNTGELFF. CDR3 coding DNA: TGTGCCAGCAGCAACCCGGGACAGGGTAGGGGGGTCAACACCGGGGAGCTGTTTTTT. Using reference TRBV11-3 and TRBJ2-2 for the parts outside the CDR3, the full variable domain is EAGVVQSPRYKIIEKKQPVAFWCNPISGHNTLYWYLQNLGQGPELLIRYENEEAVDDSQLPKDRFSAERLKGVDSTLKIQPAELGDSAVYLCASSNPGQGRGVNTGELFFGEGSRLTVL.

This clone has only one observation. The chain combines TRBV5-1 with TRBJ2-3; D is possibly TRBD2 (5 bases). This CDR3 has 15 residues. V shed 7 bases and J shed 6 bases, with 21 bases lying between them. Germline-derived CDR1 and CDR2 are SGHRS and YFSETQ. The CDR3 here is CASSAAPNYADTQYF. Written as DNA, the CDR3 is TGCGCCAGCTCAGCGGCGCCGAACTACGCGGATACGCAGTATTTT.

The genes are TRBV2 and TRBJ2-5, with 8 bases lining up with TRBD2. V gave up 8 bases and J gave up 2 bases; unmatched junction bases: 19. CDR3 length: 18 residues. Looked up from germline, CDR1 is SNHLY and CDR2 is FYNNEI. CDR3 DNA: TGTGCCAGCTTTACTAGCGGAGGGAGGGAGAAAGTGCAAGAGACCCAGTACTTC. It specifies CASFTSGGREKVQETQYF.

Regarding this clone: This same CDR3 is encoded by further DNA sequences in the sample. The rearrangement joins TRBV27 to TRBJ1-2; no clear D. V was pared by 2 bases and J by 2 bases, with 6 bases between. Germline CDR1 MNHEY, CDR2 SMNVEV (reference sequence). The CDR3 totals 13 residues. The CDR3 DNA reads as TGTGCCAGCAGTTTACGGGGAAACTATGGCTACACCTTC. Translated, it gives CASSLRGNYGYTF.

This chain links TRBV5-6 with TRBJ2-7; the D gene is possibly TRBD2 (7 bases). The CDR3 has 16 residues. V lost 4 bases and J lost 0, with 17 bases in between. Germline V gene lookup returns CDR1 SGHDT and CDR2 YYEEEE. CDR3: CASSGGGEGPSYEQYF. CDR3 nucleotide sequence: TGTGCCAGCAGCGGGGGCGGGGAGGGCCCCTCCTACGAGCAGTACTTC.

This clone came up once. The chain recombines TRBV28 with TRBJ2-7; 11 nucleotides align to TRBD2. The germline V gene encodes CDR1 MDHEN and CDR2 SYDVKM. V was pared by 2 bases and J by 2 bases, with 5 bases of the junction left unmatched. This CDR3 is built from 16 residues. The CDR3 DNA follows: TGTGCCAGCAGTTTAACAACGGGACTAGCGGCCTACGAGCAGTACTTC. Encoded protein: CASSLTTGLAAYEQYF.

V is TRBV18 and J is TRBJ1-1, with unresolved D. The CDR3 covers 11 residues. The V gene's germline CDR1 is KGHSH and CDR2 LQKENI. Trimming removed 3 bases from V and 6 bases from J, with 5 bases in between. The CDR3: CASSPGAEAFF. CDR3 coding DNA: TGTGCCAGCTCACCGGGCGCTGAAGCTTTCTTT.